This TCR beta chain was documented in a study of cytomegalovirus exposure and HLA in healthy donors. Study information: Later analysis reported that the 110 or so validation repertoires shared the platform of the 500 to 750 first-cohort repertoires. Study-level points and caveats: The classifier reportedly diagnosed cytomegalovirus status with high sensitivity and specificity. Most TCR sequences were rare, but some public TCRs occurred in many donors. The study recorded 150 to 200 TCR beta chains that were cytomegalovirus-associated.

Worth noting for this clone: The target antigen is unknown.

V was clipped by 4 bases and J by 5 bases; unmatched bases: 12. The germline V gene encodes CDR1 SGDLS and CDR2 YYNGEE. The CDR3 covers 16 residues. Sequencing was performed with immunoSEQ multiplex PCR; in TCRdb, only in-frame clones are kept and a portion is missing. In the table there are fewer than 150,000 clones, around 88% of which are singletons. Sequencing was done on a sample of PBMCs. The origin of this receptor is a woman between 18 and 29 years old in good health and CMV-seropositive. This chain links TRBV9 with TRBJ2-7; TRBD1 aligns across 10 bases. CDR3 sequence (DNA): TGTGCCAGCAGCCCCACCCCGGACAGGGGGATCGACGAGCAGTACTTC. The encoded protein is CASSPTPDRGIDEQYF.